This TCR beta chain was retrieved from a study of response to subunit inactivated influenza vaccine. Study results and limitations: After each seasonal influenza vaccination, few new T cells are recruited, the authors suggested.

TCRdb re-called the RT-PCR reads with MiXCR, one entry per CDR3 protein. The sample lists more than 700,000 distinct CDR3 sequences; around 20% were seen once. The V and J ends lost 3 bases and 5 bases, in that order; junction bases with no gene match: 16. CDR1 is MNHEY, CDR2 SMNVEV, per germline (reference sequence). This CDR3 contains 17 residues. This clonotype has just one count. The antigen is undetermined. Here the sequenced sample was PBMCs from blood, taken more than 4 days after vaccination. The chain employs TRBV27 and TRBJ2-7; 7 bases are a match to TRBD2. The TCR comes from a man aged 50-59 years who received an inactivated influenza vaccine. In nucleotides, the CDR3 is TGTGCCAGCAGTTTGAGGCGCGGGAGTAGGTTTCTCCACGAGCAGTACTTC. Protein: CASSLRRGSRFLHEQYF.